Below are 23 T cell receptor beta chains sequenced from a single sample in a study of T cells after posttransplantation cyclophosphamide. Sequencing was performed with immunoSEQ multiplex PCR; in TCRdb, only in-frame clones are kept and a portion is missing. The repertoire yields 40,000 to 45,000 clones, none seen only once; the top ten contain around 2.1%. The sequenced sample was PBMCs. These receptors were obtained from a man aged 40-49 years in good health, CMV-negative, and a related stem cell transplant donor.

Only a few counts were recorded for this clone. A junction end diverges from the germline sequence, so it may reflect a read error. V and J are TRBV9 and TRBJ1-3; tentative D call: TRBD1 (5 bases). The germline gives CDR1 SGDLS, CDR2 YYNGEE. CDR3 length equals 15 residues. CDR3 loop: CVSSVSKGEVDTIYF. In DNA form, the CDR3 reads TGTGTCAGCAGCGTTTCAAAAGGGGAGGTAGACACCATATATTTT.

This clone has a count of ten or more. The chain uses TRBV29-1 and TRBJ1-1; 7 bases align to TRBD1. Germline loops: CDR1 SQVTM, CDR2 ANQGSEA. With 2 bases clipped from V and 8 bases from J, the junction kept 11 bases outside the gene matches. This CDR3 is 14 amino acids long. CDR3 sequence reads: CSVEREGGVGEAFF. The CDR3 nucleotides read TGCAGCGTTGAAAGGGAAGGGGGCGTCGGGGAAGCTTTCTTT.

This clone was seen at least ten times. CDR3: CARGQTNSPLHF. DNA of the CDR3: TGTGCCAGGGGACAGACTAATTCACCCCTCCACTTT. The V call is TRBV2, the J call TRBJ1-6; 7 positions match TRBD1. The CDR3 runs to 12 residues. CDR1 and CDR2 (germline): SNHLY, FYNNEI. Trimming at V came to 9 bases and at J to 6 bases, leaving 2 bases not matched to a gene.

This clone was found many times. The rearrangement links TRBV6-6 to TRBJ1-6, with a possible D match to TRBD1 (6 bases). V lost 4 bases and J 5 bases, leaving 12 bases between the germline ends. The germline V gene has CDR1 MNHNY and CDR2 SVGAGI (reference sequence). The CDR3 loop spans 15 amino acids. The CDR3 nucleotides are TGTGCCAGCAGTTCAGGACAGCAAAATAATTCACCCCTCCACTTT. As protein: CASSSGQQNNSPLHF.

There are a few counts of this clone. The rearrangement links TRBV18 to TRBJ2-5, with a tentative D call TRBD1 (5 bases). The CDR3 covers 14 residues. Germline V CDR1 and CDR2: KGHSH, LQKENI. V lost 2 bases and J lost 2, with 9 bases in between. The CDR3 nucleotides are TGTGCCAGCTCACCAAGGGGTCGGCAAGAGACCCAGTACTTC. Its protein is CASSPRGRQETQYF.

This clone was seen ten or more times. The CDR3 nucleotides are TGTGCCAGCTCACCGTTGGGACAGGGGAATTCACCCCTCCACTTT. Amino acids: CASSPLGQGNSPLHF. The V gene is TRBV18, the J gene TRBJ1-6, with TRBD1 matching 10 bases. V lost 3 bases, J lost 7 bases, and 3 bases stayed unmatched. Germline V gene lookup returns CDR1 KGHSH and CDR2 LQKENI. This CDR3 spans 15 amino acids.

The chain links TRBV7-3 to TRBJ2-1; 7 bases are a match to TRBD1. In germline, CDR1 is SGHTA, CDR2 FQGTGA. The CDR3 consists of 13 residues. Trimming cost V 5 bases and J 4 bases; bases outside gene matches: 2. For the CDR3, the DNA is TGTGCCAGCAGCCCGGACAGGTACAATGAGCAGTTCTTC. Its protein is CASSPDRYNEQFF.

This clone was detected many times. V usage is TRBV19 and J usage is TRBJ1-6, with TRBD1 matching 8 bases. V shed 4 bases, J shed 6 bases, and the junction held 11 bases outside the gene matches. The CDR3 is 17 amino acids. CDR1 is LNHDA and CDR2 is SQIVND in the germline V gene (reference sequence). CDR3 region: CASSRSSQGASNSPLHF. The CDR3 DNA reads TGTGCCAGTAGTAGATCTTCCCAGGGGGCCAGTAATTCACCCCTCCACTTT.

This clone has ten or more counts. In DNA form, the CDR3 reads TGTGCCAGTAGTGGGTCTAGCGGGGTCTACGAGCAGTACTTC. It is translated as CASSGSSGVYEQYF. The V call is TRBV19, the J call TRBJ2-7, with 9 bases matching TRBD2. Losses at the gene ends were 5 bases for V and 3 bases for J; bases not matched to a gene: 5. CDR3 length equals 14 residues. The germline CDR1 and CDR2 sequences are LNHDA and SQIVND (reference sequence).

This clone appeared many times. The V and J genes are TRBV30 and TRBJ1-2; tentatively, D is TRBD1 (5 bases). Trimming removed 2 bases from V and 8 bases from J, with 12 bases in between. Looked up from germline, CDR1 is GTSNPN and CDR2 is SVGIG (reference sequence). The CDR3 is 12 amino acids. Here the CDR3 reads CAWSWEGRGYTF. The DNA of the CDR3 is TGTGCCTGGAGTTGGGAGGGACGAGGCTACACCTTC.

This clone showed up many times. The chain uses TRBV14 and TRBJ2-7; tentatively, D is TRBD2 (6 bases). The CDR3 is 16 residues long. V lost 0 bases and J 4 bases, leaving 16 bases between the germline ends. CDR1 SGHDN and CDR2 FVKESK come from the germline V gene. The CDR3 spells CASSQDLRGSRYEQYV. CDR3 sequence (DNA): TGTGCCAGCAGCCAAGATCTCCGGGGGAGTCGGTACGAGCAGTACGTC.

In its sample, this clone was seen many times. The rearrangement links TRBV18 to TRBJ1-5, with D perhaps matching TRBD1 (5 bases). The CDR3 sequence is 13 residues long. With 6 bases removed from V and 4 bases from J, the gap between germline ends came to 10 bases. Germline V gene sequence: CDR1 KGHSH, CDR2 LQKENI. Here the CDR3 DNA reads TGTGCCAGCTCCGACGGGGGAAATCAGCCCCAGCATTTT. This translates into CASSDGGNQPQHF.

This clone was recorded a few times. This rearrangement joins TRBV6-4 to TRBJ2-1; the match to TRBD2 covers 9 bases. Trimming removed 6 bases from V and 4 bases from J; junction bases left unmatched: 7. Looked up from germline, CDR1 is MRHNA and CDR2 is SNTAGT. This CDR3 is built from 15 residues. CDR3 residues: CASSQSGGTYNEQFF. In DNA, the CDR3 is TGTGCCAGCAGCCAGAGCGGGGGGACGTACAATGAGCAGTTCTTC.

In this sample, this clone turned up many times. The V and J genes are TRBV6-1 and TRBJ2-7; 8 positions agree with TRBD2. This CDR3 spans 15 amino acids. The V gene's germline CDR1 is MNHNS and CDR2 SASEGT. The trim removed 5 bases at V and 1 base at J, leaving 7 bases unmatched. The DNA for the CDR3 is TGTGCCAGCAGTAGGGGGGCGGGAGGTTCCTACGAGCAGTACGTC. Translating it yields CASSRGAGGSYEQYV.

This clone appeared many times. The chain uses TRBV6-4 and TRBJ1-1; D is possibly TRBD1 (5 bases). The length of the CDR3 is 12 residues. V gave up 0 bases and J gave up 11 bases, with 10 bases separating them. Germline CDR1 and CDR2: MRHNA and SNTAGT. Here the CDR3 reads CASSDSQGGAFF. In DNA, the CDR3 is TGTGCCAGCAGTGACTCGCAGGGTGGCGCTTTCTTT.

Many counts were recorded for this clone. This sequence joins TRBV5-1 and TRBJ2-7; 7 bases align to TRBD2. CDR3 length: 14 residues. The germline V gene encodes CDR1 SGHRS and CDR2 YFSETQ. After removal of 0 bases from V and 1 base from J, the junction contained 1 base not matched to a gene. The DNA for the CDR3 is TGCGCCAGCAGCTTGGCGGGACTATCCTACGAGCAGTACTTC. It codes for CASSLAGLSYEQYF.

This chain links TRBV25-1 with TRBJ1-1, with D perhaps matching TRBD1 (6 bases). CDR1 and CDR2 from the germline V gene are MGHDK and SYGVNS. Trimming left V 1 base short and J 3 bases short, with 18 bases between. CDR3 length equals 17 residues. The DNA of the CDR3 is TGTGCCAGCAGTGAATCGGGCAGGGGAGTAGGGGACACTGAAGCTTTCTTT. This codes for CASSESGRGVGDTEAFF.

This clone was seen many times. The CDR3 protein is CASSLQGRDTQYF. Here the CDR3 DNA reads TGCGCCAGCAGCTTGCAGGGGCGGGATACGCAGTATTTT. The chain employs TRBV5-1 and TRBJ2-3; D perhaps matches TRBD1 (6 bases). CDR1 is SGHRS, CDR2 YFSETQ, per germline. CDR3 length: 13 amino acids. The ends were cut back, 1 base at V and 6 bases at J, with 9 bases in the middle.

This clone occurred many times. Relative to the germline gene, one junction end is altered; a read error may explain this. The rearrangement uses TRBV19 and TRBJ1-5; 7 bases agree with TRBD1. The CDR3 consists of 13 residues. In germline, CDR1 is LNHDA, CDR2 SQIVND (reference sequence). In DNA, the CDR3 is TGTGCCAGTAGTCTAGACAGGGATCAGCCCCAGCATTTT. Residues: CASSLDRDQPQHF. Using reference TRBV19 and TRBJ1-5 for the parts outside the CDR3, the full variable domain is DGGITQSPKYLFRKEGQNVTLSCEQNLNHDAMYWYRQDPGQGLRLIYYSQIVNDFQKGDIAEGYSVSREKKESFPLTVTSAQKNPTAFYLCASSLDRDQPQHFGDGTRLSIL.

This clone was recorded at least ten times. CDR3 sequence: CASSVGQNSPLHF. CDR3 DNA: TGTGCCAGCAGCGTAGGACAAAATTCACCCCTCCACTTT. The rearrangement links TRBV9 to TRBJ1-6; unclear D gene. V gave up 0 bases and J gave up 7 bases, with 5 bases separating them. The CDR3 runs 13 residues. Germline values: CDR1 SGDLS, CDR2 YYNGEE.

This clone appeared many times. The chain employs TRBV19 and TRBJ2-7, with 8 nucleotides matching TRBD2. The CDR3 runs to 12 residues. From germline, CDR1 is LNHDA and CDR2 SQIVND (reference sequence). V lost 8 bases to trimming and J lost 3 bases; unmatched junction nucleotides: 3. CDR3 residues: CASGTSVYEQYF. The DNA of the CDR3 is TGTGCCAGTGGGACTAGTGTCTACGAGCAGTACTTC. Complete variable domain (other parts from reference TRBV19 and TRBJ2-7): DGGITQSPKYLFRKEGQNVTLSCEQNLNHDAMYWYRQDPGQGLRLIYYSQIVNDFQKGDIAEGYSVSREKKESFPLTVTSAQKNPTAFYLCASGTSVYEQYFGPGTRLTVT.

This clone was observed at least ten times. The chain carries TRBV5-8 and TRBJ2-3, with 10 bases lining up with TRBD2. This CDR3 comprises 18 residues. Germline lookup yields CDR1 SGHTS and CDR2 YDEGEE. Unmatched junction bases numbered 11, after V lost 4 bases and J lost 0 bases. The CDR3 DNA sequence: TGTGCCAGCAGCCCCGTGTCTAGCGGGGGCTCTAGCACAGATACGCAGTATTTT. Translated, it gives CASSPVSSGGSSTDTQYF.

This clone was recorded many times. The chain carries TRBV19 and TRBJ2-1; 9 nucleotides match TRBD2. Trimming at V came to 5 bases and at J to 4 bases, leaving 6 bases not matched to a gene. CDR3 length: 15 residues. From germline, CDR1 is LNHDA and CDR2 SQIVND (reference sequence). The CDR3 region has the DNA TGTGCCAGTAGTCGCGGGACTAGCTGGTACAATGAGCAGTTCTTC. Its protein product is CASSRGTSWYNEQFF.